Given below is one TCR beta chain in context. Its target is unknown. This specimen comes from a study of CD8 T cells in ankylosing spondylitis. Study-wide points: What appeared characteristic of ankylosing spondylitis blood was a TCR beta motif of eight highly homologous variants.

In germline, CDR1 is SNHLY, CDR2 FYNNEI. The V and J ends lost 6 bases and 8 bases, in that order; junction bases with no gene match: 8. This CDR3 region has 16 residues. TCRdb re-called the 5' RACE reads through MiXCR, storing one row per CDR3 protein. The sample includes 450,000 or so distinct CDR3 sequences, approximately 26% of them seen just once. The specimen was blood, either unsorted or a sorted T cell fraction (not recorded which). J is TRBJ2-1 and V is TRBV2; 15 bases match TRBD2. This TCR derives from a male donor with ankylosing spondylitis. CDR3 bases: TGTGCCAGCAGGCCGGGACTAGCGGGAGGAGTCCATGAGCAGTTCTTC. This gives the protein CASRPGLAGGVHEQFF. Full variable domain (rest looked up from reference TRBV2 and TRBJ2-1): EPEVTQTPSHQVTQMGQEVILRCVPISNHLYFYWYRQILGQKVEFLVSFYNNEISEKSEIFDDQFSVERPDGSNFTLKIRSTKLEDSAMYFCASRPGLAGGVHEQFFGPGTRLTVL.